The clone carrying this TCR beta chain was detected many times. This sample was taken from a study of glioma-infiltrating T cells. Amplification of TCR alpha and beta CDR3 regions from RNA used iRepertoire nested multiplex PCR. TCRdb re-analysed the multiplex PCR reads in MiXCR, keeping a single row per CDR3 protein. The sample lists over 80,000 distinct CDR3 sequences, 35% to 45% seen once, with under 40% in the top ten. The CDR3 is 15 residues long. Trimming took 2 bases from V and 7 from J, leaving 18 bases between them. Per germline, CDR1 MNHEY and CDR2 SVGEGT. This receptor was identified in a human donor with low-grade glioma or glioblastoma, undergoing nonglioma brain surgery, or in good health (not recorded which). The sequenced material came from glioma tissue, nonneoplastic brain tissue, or PBMCs (not recorded which). The gene calls are TRBV6-2 or TRBV6-3 and TRBJ2-7; D might be TRBD2 (5 bases). CDR3 amino acids: CASSYEWEIPWEQYF. CDR3 coding DNA: TGTGCCAGCAGTTACGAGTGGGAGATCCCCTGGGAGCAGTACTTC.